The TCR beta chain described here comes from a study of beta chain features in type 1 diabetes. Study-level information: The number of sorted cells examined across all samples was roughly 100,000,000.

Worth noting for this clone: What it binds is not known. Other nucleotide sequences in the sample specify the same CDR3.

Since all of the isolated RNA was reverse transcribed, expressed TCRB transcripts were what got sequenced. The data were produced by immunoSEQ multiplex PCR, yet TCRdb's version contains in-frame clones alone and is incomplete. Of under 850,000 clones in the sample, about an eighth were seen once. The CDR3 is 13 amino acids. CDR1 is GTSNPN and CDR2 is SVGIG in the germline V gene (reference sequence). The V and J ends lost 2 bases and 4 bases respectively, with 9 bases between them. CD4+ cells of the naive, central memory, regulatory and stem cell-like memory types were sorted via CD45RO/CCR7/CD25/CD127/CD95/CD27. General study results and limits: People with Type 1 diabetes carried modestly yet significantly shorter TCRB CDR3s in all four CD4+ subsets. Researchers caution that PCR might favor shorter templates, equally among patients and controls. In these data, an HLA type influence on TCRB rearrangement remained unresolved.

The chain is built from TRBV30 and TRBJ1-5, with unresolved D. The sequence was obtained from a man younger than 30 with type 1 diabetes. The material sequenced was naive CD4+ T cells from blood. The CDR3 DNA reads TGTGCCTGGAGTCTCGATTCTAATCAGCCCCAGCATTTT. It encodes CAWSLDSNQPQHF.